This entry lists 14 T cell receptor beta chains sequenced from one sample in a study of cytomegalovirus exposure and HLA in healthy donors. Here immunoSEQ multiplex PCR was the method, and the copy in TCRdb shows in-frame clones only, minus some. The repertoire holds about 150,000 clones, with 86% as singletons. The specimen was PBMCs. These receptor sequences come from a man in his late teens or twenties in good health and CMV-seropositive.

The chain carries TRBV30 and TRBJ1-2, with 7 bases identical to TRBD1. The CDR3 loop spans 14 amino acids. Germline loops: CDR1 GTSNPN, CDR2 SVGIG (reference sequence). With 2 bases clipped from V and 4 bases from J, the junction kept 7 bases outside the gene matches. The CDR3 loop is CAWSIQGTLYGYTF. The CDR3 coding sequence is TGTGCCTGGAGTATACAGGGGACCCTCTATGGCTACACCTTC.

The V call is TRBV9, the J call TRBJ2-2, with D tentatively TRBD1 (6 bases). Germline CDR1 is SGDLS and CDR2 is YYNGEE. This CDR3 contains 15 residues. V was trimmed by 0 bases and J by 5 bases, leaving 11 bases between them. CDR3 protein: CASSVEAGVTGELFF. In DNA form, the CDR3 reads TGTGCCAGCAGCGTAGAAGCAGGGGTGACCGGGGAGCTGTTTTTT.

The chain joins TRBV9 to TRBJ1-3; 7 bases align to TRBD1. The V and J ends lost 0 bases and 3 bases, in that order; junction bases with no gene match: 9. Germline values: CDR1 SGDLS, CDR2 YYNGEE. This CDR3 has 17 amino acids. CDR3 protein: CASSVGEVGGFGNTIYF. For the CDR3, the DNA is TGTGCCAGCAGCGTAGGGGAGGTAGGGGGCTTTGGAAACACCATATATTTT.

The chain uses TRBV7-9 and TRBJ2-7, with 7 nucleotides matching TRBD1. Unmatched junction bases numbered 6, after V lost 5 bases and J lost 5 bases. There are 13 residues in the CDR3. CDR1 SEHNR and CDR2 FQNEAQ come from the germline V gene (reference sequence). Here the CDR3 DNA reads TGTGCCAGCAGCCAGCTAGACAGGGACGAGCAGTACTTC. Residues: CASSQLDRDEQYF.

The rearrangement links TRBV7-2 to TRBJ2-5; possibly TRBD1 for D (5 bases). The V end lost 5 bases, the J end lost 5 bases, and 12 bases lay between the germline ends. The CDR3 consists of 13 residues. Germline CDR1 and CDR2: SGHTA and FQGNSA. The DNA for the CDR3 is TGTGCCAGCAGCCCAGGGCACCGGGAGACCCAGTACTTC. Protein product: CASSPGHRETQYF.

A single count supports this clone. The chain joins TRBV30 to TRBJ1-2; maybe TRBD1 (5 bases). The germline V and J ends were trimmed by 4 bases and 7 bases, with 19 bases remaining between them. The CDR3 runs 14 residues. Per the germline V gene, CDR1 is GTSNPN and CDR2 is SVGIG (reference sequence). The CDR3 region has the DNA TGTGCCTGGACCAGACCCCAGGGTTTATTTGGCTACACCTTC. Protein sequence: CAWTRPQGLFGYTF.

The genes are TRBV27 and TRBJ2-1; 11 bases are a match to TRBD2. Germline CDR1 and CDR2: MNHEY and SMNVEV (reference sequence). V shed 5 bases and J 7 bases; nucleotides not matched to a gene: 4. CDR3 length equals 14 residues. CDR3 DNA sequence: TGTGCCAGCAGTGGCAGACTAGCGGGAAATGAGCAGTTCTTC. Protein: CASSGRLAGNEQFF.

The chain joins TRBV7-2 to TRBJ1-5; 9 positions agree with TRBD1. This CDR3 is 15 amino acids long. Per germline, CDR1 SGHTA and CDR2 FQGNSA. V lost 5 bases to trimming and J lost 6 bases; unmatched junction nucleotides: 8. In nucleotides, the CDR3 is TGTGCCAGCAGCCCCCGACAGGGGGTCAGTCAGCCCCAGCATTTT. This codes for CASSPRQGVSQPQHF.

V usage is TRBV27 and J usage is TRBJ2-7, with 8 bases aligning to TRBD2. V shed 5 bases and J 2 bases; nucleotides not matched to a gene: 5. This CDR3 has 14 residues. CDR1 and CDR2 (germline): MNHEY, SMNVEV (reference sequence). The CDR3: CASSLAGPTYEQYF. The CDR3, as DNA: TGTGCCAGCAGTCTAGCGGGTCCCACCTACGAGCAGTACTTC.

CDR3 protein: CASSERGGVETQYF. The CDR3 DNA reads as TGTGCCAGCAGCGAAAGGGGGGGTGTGGAGACCCAGTACTTC. This chain links TRBV9 with TRBJ2-5, with TRBD2 as a possible D gene (7 bases). CDR1 and CDR2 (germline): SGDLS, YYNGEE. The CDR3 has 14 amino acids. Trimming took off 3 bases at V and 5 bases at J, with 14 bases between the two ends. Filled out from reference TRBV9 and TRBJ2-5, the complete variable domain reads DSGVTQTPKHLITATGQRVTLRCSPRSGDLSVYWYQQSLDQGLQFLIQYYNGEERAKGNILERFSAQQFPDLHSELNLSSLELGDSALYFCASSERGGVETQYFGPGTRLLVL.

This chain links TRBV6-4 with TRBJ2-1, with D possibly matching TRBD2 (5 bases). V was pared by 6 bases and J by 4 bases, with 16 bases between. CDR1 and CDR2 from the germline V gene are MRHNA and SNTAGT. CDR3 length: 15 residues. The CDR3 sequence is CASSPGSLDYNEQFF. As DNA, the CDR3 is TGTGCCAGCAGCCCGGGGTCGTTAGATTACAATGAGCAGTTCTTC.

The rearrangement uses TRBV5-4 and TRBJ2-1; TRBD2 matches at 8 bases. The CDR3 totals 16 residues. Trimming cost V 1 base and J 7 bases; bases outside gene matches: 10. Germline V lookup: CDR1 SGHNT, CDR2 YYREEE (reference sequence). The CDR3 sequence is CASSLPGLEALNEQFF. The CDR3 DNA follows: TGTGCCAGCAGCTTGCCGGGACTAGAAGCCCTAAATGAGCAGTTCTTC.

This rearrangement joins TRBV5-8 to TRBJ2-2; D is ambiguous. Trimming took off 3 bases at V and 7 bases at J, with 10 bases between the two ends. CDR3 length: 13 amino acids. Germline CDR1 reads SGHTS; CDR2 reads YDEGEE. This CDR3 reads CASSSGSGGELFF. DNA for the CDR3: TGTGCCAGCAGCTCAGGATCTGGCGGGGAGCTGTTTTTT.

This clone was detected once. The rearrangement uses TRBV7-6 and TRBJ1-3; TRBD1 is a possible D gene (5 bases). The CDR3 covers 14 residues. V was trimmed by 5 bases and J by 3 bases, leaving 11 bases between them. Germline-derived CDR1 and CDR2 are SGHVS and FNYEAQ. The CDR3 reads CASSEGTSGNTIYF. DNA of the CDR3: TGTGCCAGCAGCGAGGGGACTAGTGGAAACACCATATATTTT.